What follows is one T cell receptor (beta chain) and its context. The CDR3 is 14 amino acids. Deletions cut 0 bases from V and 0 bases from J, with 6 bases between. Germline loops: CDR1 MNHNY, CDR2 SVGAGI (reference sequence). This record comes from a study of shared clonotypes between healthy human individuals. Sequencing used immunoSEQ multiplex PCR; TCRdb keeps in-frame clones, though not all of them. The sample includes about 680,000 clones, about 80% of them seen just once. The clonotype was recovered from a woman aged 25 to 39 in good health. Sequenced: memory CD4+ T cells sorted from blood. Subset in this sample: CD45RA-negative fraction. V is TRBV6-6 and J is TRBJ2-7; D gene ambiguous. CDR3 DNA: TGTGCCAGCAGTTACTCGAAGGTCTCCTACGAGCAGTACTTC. Translation: CASSYSKVSYEQYF.